Listed below are T cell receptor beta chains from one sample, sequenced in a study of blood T cell repertoires in COVID-19. Method: immunoSEQ multiplex PCR; TCRdb's copy keeps in-frame clones and lacks some. Among some 19,000 clones listed, about four fifths were seen once. Sequencing was done on a sample of peripheral blood. Every receptor here comes from an elderly man with acute or convalescent COVID-19. Each CDR3 is given with its conserved first and last residue.

V	J	CDR3
TRBV5-5	TRBJ1-5	CASSLDSSNQPQHF
TRBV9	TRBJ2-1	CASSVAGTGTTTGNEQFF
TRBV18	TRBJ2-7	CASSPGPPGAATAYEQYF
TRBV9	TRBJ2-7	CASSVGGTGSYEQYF
TRBV28	TRBJ1-1	CASSPPRAKRDTEAFF
TRBV4-3	TRBJ1-2	CASSQIGVYGYTF
TRBV19	TRBJ1-1	CASRRGIDNKAFF
TRBV24-1	TRBJ1-3	CATSDSRGGNTIYF
TRBV10-3	TRBJ1-2	CAISRTGTNYGYTF
TRBV7-2	TRBJ1-4	CASSPAGVPNEKLFF
TRBV7-2	TRBJ2-7	CASSLVGGNYEQYF
TRBV18	TRBJ2-5	CASAGLAAQETQYF
TRBV30	TRBJ1-5	CAWSAPHRANQPQHF
TRBV4-3	TRBJ1-5	CASSQEANQPQHF
TRBV27	TRBJ1-2	CASSGRTGLSPYGYTF